The following is a T cell receptor beta chain sequence with its context. Measured with immunoSEQ multiplex PCR; TCRdb has only the in-frame clones, and not every one. The sample lists 150,000 to 200,000 clones; roughly four fifths were seen once. This entry belongs to a study of blood T cell repertoires in COVID-19. Across the study: The origin of the acute and convalescent COVID-19 samples was the United States, Italy and Spain. The cDNA or gDNA used as material had been derived from T cells, B-cell-depleted T cells, or PBMCs.

From germline, CDR1 is SGHAT and CDR2 FQNNGV. This CDR3 is built from 14 residues. V was shortened by 0 bases and J by 5 bases, with 10 bases between the two germline ends. The origin of this receptor is a human donor in a cohort sampled during active COVID-19. The chain has TRBV11-2 and TRBJ2-5; maybe TRBD1 (6 bases). The sequencing input was peripheral blood. The CDR3 nucleotides are TGTGCCAGCAGCTTAGAAGCAGGGGTGGAGACCCAGTACTTC. This sequence encodes CASSLEAGVETQYF.